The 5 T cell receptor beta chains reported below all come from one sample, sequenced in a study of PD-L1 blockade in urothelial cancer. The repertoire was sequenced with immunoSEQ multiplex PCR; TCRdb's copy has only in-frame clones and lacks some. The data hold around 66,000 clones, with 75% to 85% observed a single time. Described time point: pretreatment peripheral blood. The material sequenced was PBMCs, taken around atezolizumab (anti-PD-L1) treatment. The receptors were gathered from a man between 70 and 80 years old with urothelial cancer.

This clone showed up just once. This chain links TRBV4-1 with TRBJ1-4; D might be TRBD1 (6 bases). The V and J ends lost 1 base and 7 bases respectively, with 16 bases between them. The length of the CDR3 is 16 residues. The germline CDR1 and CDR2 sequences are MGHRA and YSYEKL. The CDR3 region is CASSQVGGGLGEKLFF. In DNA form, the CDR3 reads TGCGCCAGCAGCCAAGTAGGGGGGGGATTAGGTGAAAAACTGTTTTTT.

CDR3 DNA: TGCAGCGCCCTCACAGGGGGAAGCACCGGGGAGCTGTTTTTT. Its protein product is CSALTGGSTGELFF. The chain links TRBV29-1 to TRBJ2-2; TRBD1 matches 8 bases. The V and J ends lost 7 bases and 4 bases, in that order; junction bases with no gene match: 8. CDR3 length equals 14 residues. Germline CDR1 SQVTM, CDR2 ANQGSEA.

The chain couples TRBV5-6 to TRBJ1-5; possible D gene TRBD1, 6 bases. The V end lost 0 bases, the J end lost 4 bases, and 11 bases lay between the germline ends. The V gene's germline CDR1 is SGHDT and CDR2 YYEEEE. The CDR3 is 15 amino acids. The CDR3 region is CASSLGTVSNQPQHF. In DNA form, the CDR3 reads TGTGCCAGCAGCTTGGGGACAGTGTCTAATCAGCCCCAGCATTTT.

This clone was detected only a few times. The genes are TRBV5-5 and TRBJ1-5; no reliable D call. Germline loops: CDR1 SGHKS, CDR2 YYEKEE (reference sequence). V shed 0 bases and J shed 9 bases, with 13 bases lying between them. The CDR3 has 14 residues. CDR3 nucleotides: TGTGCCAGCAGCTTGGCAGATGGTTATTGGCCCCAGCATTTT. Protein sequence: CASSLADGYWPQHF.

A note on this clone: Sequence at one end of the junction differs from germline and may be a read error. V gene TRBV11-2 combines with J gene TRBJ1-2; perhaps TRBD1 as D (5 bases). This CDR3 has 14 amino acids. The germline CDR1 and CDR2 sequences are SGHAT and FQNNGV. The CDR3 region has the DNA TGTGCCAGCAGTTTAGCAGGGCTTAACTATGGCTACACCTTC. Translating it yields CASSLAGLNYGYTF.